The present T cell receptor beta chain was sequenced within a study of Ad26.COV2.S vaccination and SARS-CoV-2 variants. General observations from the study: Spike-specific TCR breadth ran higher among vaccine recipients than placebo recipients. Responses of spike-specific T cells (both CD8+ and CD4+) reportedly showed substantial breadth after vaccination. Similar non-spike TCR breadth was observed in recipients of vaccine and of placebo. An underestimation of total T cell responses may have resulted from the TCR breadth and depth analyses.

The V segment lost 4 bases and the J segment 7 bases; nucleotides outside the gene matches: 17. The CDR3 is 18 amino acids. Germline values: CDR1 SGHDN, CDR2 FVKESK. Sequenced by immunoSEQ multiplex PCR; TCRdb stores in-frame clones only, minus some. The sample lists about 350,000 clones; around 92% were seen once. Regarding this clone: Its specificity is unknown.

The chain uses TRBV14 and TRBJ2-1, with TRBD2 matching over 9 bases. This specimen was peripheral blood, taken after recovery from COVID-19. The origin of this receptor is a human donor who had recovered from COVID-19. The CDR3 loop is CASSRRLGAGGPLNEQFF. The CDR3 nucleotides read TGTGCCAGCAGCCGCCGATTAGGGGCGGGGGGGCCGTTAAATGAGCAGTTCTTC.